Below are 24 T cell receptor beta chains sequenced from a single sample in a study of T cell responses to AZD1222 COVID-19 vaccine. Using immunoSEQ multiplex PCR, the repertoire was profiled, and TCRdb retains in-frame clones only, with some absent. The data hold approximately 120,000 clones, with 88% observed a single time. The material was peripheral blood, obtained on day 0 of MenACWY control vaccination. The origin of the receptors is an adult in good health.

This clone was counted only a few times. Here the CDR3 reads CASSLNGPGREQYF. The CDR3, as DNA: TGTGCCAGCAGTCTAAACGGCCCGGGACGCGAGCAGTACTTC. The chain links TRBV27 to TRBJ2-7; D could derive from TRBD1 or TRBD2 (5 bases each). The V end lost 5 bases, the J end lost 6 bases, and 17 bases lay between the germline ends. CDR3 size: 14 residues. Germline values: CDR1 MNHEY, CDR2 SMNVEV (reference sequence).

V is TRBV7-9 and J is TRBJ2-1; D is uncertain. The CDR3 covers 14 residues. The germline CDR1 and CDR2 sequences are SEHNR and FQNEAQ (reference sequence). The V and J ends lost 5 bases and 4 bases respectively, with 12 bases between them. The DNA of the CDR3 is TGTGCCAGCAGCCCCCGGGTGGGGTACAATGAGCAGTTCTTC. It translates to CASSPRVGYNEQFF.

The V and J genes are TRBV5-1 and TRBJ1-1; D is unclear. Germline V gene data show CDR1 as SGHRS and CDR2 as YFSETQ. The V end lost 0 bases, the J end lost 1 base, and 7 bases lay between the germline ends. This CDR3 spans 14 amino acids. CDR3 DNA sequence: TGCGCCAGCAGCTTGGATACACCGAACACTGAAGCTTTCTTT. Amino acids: CASSLDTPNTEAFF.

The chain combines TRBV19 with TRBJ1-4; D is unclear. V was cut by 4 bases and J by 0 bases, with 15 bases left in between. Germline assignment: CDR1 LNHDA and CDR2 SQIVND (reference sequence). The CDR3 has 17 amino acids. CDR3 region: CASSRDGGGATNEKLFF. CDR3 nucleotide sequence: TGTGCCAGTAGTAGGGATGGTGGCGGTGCAACTAATGAAAAACTGTTTTTT.

The sample holds a few counts of this clone. The chain couples TRBV6-5 to TRBJ1-1; tentative D call: TRBD1 (5 bases). Germline values: CDR1 MNHEY, CDR2 SVGAGI. The CDR3 is made up of 14 amino acids. V gave up 5 bases and J gave up 5 bases, with 15 bases separating them. The DNA for the CDR3 is TGTGCCAGCAGTCCCGAGGGGCGGGAGACTGAAGCTTTCTTT. Translated, it gives CASSPEGRETEAFF.

The chain uses TRBV5-4 and TRBJ1-2, with unresolved D. CDR1 and CDR2 from the germline V gene are SGHNT and YYREEE (reference sequence). The CDR3 covers 12 residues. Trimming shortened V by 3 bases and J by 8 bases, and 11 bases separated the two germline ends. The CDR3 loop reads CASSSDAWGYTF. The CDR3 DNA sequence: TGTGCCAGCAGCTCGGACGCTTGGGGCTACACCTTC.

The chain employs TRBV6-5 and TRBJ2-1; D possibly corresponds to TRBD2 (5 bases). CDR1 and CDR2 from the germline V gene are MNHEY and SVGAGI. Trimming pared 8 bases from V and 1 base from J, leaving 12 bases between. The CDR3 length is 14 residues. DNA for the CDR3: TGTGCCAGCCGTCCGCCGGGGTCCTACAATGAGCAGTTCTTC. Its translation: CASRPPGSYNEQFF.

The J gene is TRBJ2-1, the V gene TRBV11-2; D not certain. Germline values: CDR1 SGHAT, CDR2 FQNNGV. The CDR3 length is 14 residues. V lost 5 bases and J lost 2, with 10 bases in between. This chain's CDR3 is CASSLERTYNEQFF. The CDR3 region has the DNA TGTGCCAGCAGCCTGGAGAGGACCTACAATGAGCAGTTCTTC.

This chain uses TRBV9 with TRBJ1-1; 9 bases align to TRBD1. The CDR3 runs to 13 residues. Trimming at V came to 4 bases and at J to 10 bases, leaving 8 bases not matched to a gene. Per germline, CDR1 SGDLS and CDR2 YYNGEE. The CDR3 DNA reads as TGTGCCAGCAGCCCCCGGACAGGGGCTGGAGCTTTCTTT. It specifies CASSPRTGAGAFF. The whole variable domain, filled in from reference TRBV9 and TRBJ1-1, reads DSGVTQTPKHLITATGQRVTLRCSPRSGDLSVYWYQQSLDQGLQFLIQYYNGEERAKGNILERFSAQQFPDLHSELNLSSLELGDSALYFCASSPRTGAGAFFGQGTRLTVV.

V is TRBV7-2 and J is TRBJ1-1; D is possibly TRBD1 (6 bases). V was shortened by 6 bases and J by 5 bases, with 19 bases between the two germline ends. CDR1 and CDR2 from the germline V gene are SGHTA and FQGNSA. CDR3 length equals 15 residues. The CDR3 spells CASSQTGGRTTEAFF. CDR3 nucleotide sequence: TGTGCCAGCAGTCAAACCGGGGGCCGAACGACTGAAGCTTTCTTT. The full variable domain, its missing parts supplied by reference TRBV7-2 and TRBJ1-1, is GAGVSQSPSNKVTEKGKDVELRCDPISGHTALYWYRQSLGQGLEFLIYFQGNSAPDKSGLPSDRFSAERTGGSVSTLTIQRTQQEDSAVYLCASSQTGGRTTEAFFGQGTRLTVV.

This sequence joins TRBV18 and TRBJ2-1; a possible D gene is TRBD1 (6 bases). Germline V CDR1 and CDR2: KGHSH, LQKENI. V dropped 4 bases and J dropped 5 bases, with 12 bases sitting between them. The CDR3 is made up of 14 amino acids. Written as DNA, the CDR3 is TGTGCCAGCTCACTGTGGACAGACCACAATGAGCAGTTCTTC. The encoded protein is CASSLWTDHNEQFF.

The V gene is TRBV2, the J gene TRBJ1-2, with D possibly TRBD1 on 5 matching bases. The CDR3 runs to 12 residues. The germline CDR1 and CDR2 sequences are SNHLY and FYNNEI. Trimming removed 7 bases at V and 8 bases at J, with 14 bases between. CDR3 nucleotides: TGTGCCAGCACGCCAGGGAATGGCGGCTACACCTTC. Protein sequence: CASTPGNGGYTF.

The chain joins TRBV11-2 to TRBJ1-1; the D is unclear. Germline V gene lookup returns CDR1 SGHAT and CDR2 FQNNGV. Trimming left V 8 bases short and J 5 bases short, with 18 bases between. There are 14 residues in the CDR3. The CDR3 nucleotides are TGTGCCAGCGGTCCGTTACTTAGGTGGACTGAAGCTTTCTTT. Amino acid sequence: CASGPLLRWTEAFF.

The chain couples TRBV6-2 or TRBV6-3 to TRBJ1-6; D is unresolved. The V and J ends lost 0 bases and 5 bases respectively, with 14 bases between them. The CDR3 has 17 amino acids. CDR1 is MNHEY, CDR2 SVGEGT, per germline. The CDR3 nucleotides read TGTGCCAGCAGTTACTCGAGACCTCCTGGGGATAATTCACCCCTCCACTTT. Amino acid sequence: CASSYSRPPGDNSPLHF.

The rearrangement uses TRBV30 and TRBJ2-6, with a possible D match to TRBD2 (6 bases). Trimming stripped 2 bases from V and 0 bases from J, with 20 bases between. In germline, CDR1 is GTSNPN, CDR2 SVGIG (reference sequence). This CDR3 spans 19 amino acids. The CDR3 loop is CAWSPFNGDFNSGANVLTF. DNA of the CDR3: TGTGCCTGGAGTCCCTTTAACGGGGACTTTAACTCTGGGGCCAACGTCCTGACTTTC.

This chain links TRBV18 with TRBJ2-2, with D tentatively TRBD1 or TRBD2 (5 bases each). The germline V gene has CDR1 KGHSH and CDR2 LQKENI. Trimming shortened V by 3 bases and J by 0 bases, and 8 bases separated the two germline ends. This CDR3 spans 15 amino acids. The CDR3 loop reads CASSPVGANTGELFF. CDR3 bases: TGTGCCAGCTCACCGGTGGGGGCGAACACCGGGGAGCTGTTTTTT.

The chain employs TRBV7-8 and TRBJ1-1, with D perhaps matching TRBD1 (6 bases). The CDR3 runs 13 residues. Germline V gives CDR1 SGHVS, CDR2 FQNEAQ. V lost 3 bases to trimming and J lost 4 bases, with 9 bases between them. CDR3 sequence: CASSLGGGTEAFF. CDR3 coding DNA: TGTGCCAGCAGCTTGGGAGGGGGCACTGAAGCTTTCTTT.

The J gene is TRBJ1-1, the V gene TRBV5-1; D is possibly TRBD1 (5 bases). Germline loops: CDR1 SGHRS, CDR2 YFSETQ. This CDR3 spans 14 amino acids. V dropped 4 bases and J dropped 5 bases, with 15 bases sitting between them. The CDR3 spells CASSPHMGGTEAFF. As DNA, the CDR3 is TGCGCCAGCAGCCCACATATGGGGGGAACTGAAGCTTTCTTT.

This clone was counted a few times. The chain carries TRBV6-2 or TRBV6-3 and TRBJ2-2; a weak D match, TRBD2 (5 bases). Between the trimmed V and J ends, which lost 0 bases and 7 bases, there was a span of 6 bases. This CDR3 has 13 residues. CDR1 and CDR2 from the germline V gene are MNHEY and SVGEGT. This CDR3 reads CASSYSRVGELFF. The DNA of the CDR3 is TGTGCCAGCAGTTACTCGCGGGTCGGGGAGCTGTTTTTT.

This clone was recorded a few times. The chain is built from TRBV6-5 and TRBJ2-1, with TRBD2 as a possible D gene (5 bases). The CDR3 has 16 residues. Trimming left V 2 bases short and J 0 bases short, with 11 bases between. Germline values: CDR1 MNHEY, CDR2 SVGAGI. Here the CDR3 reads CASSYIGISSYNEQFF. CDR3 in DNA: TGTGCCAGCAGTTACATCGGGATCTCCTCCTACAATGAGCAGTTCTTC.

V and J are TRBV6-5 and TRBJ1-2; a possible D gene is TRBD1 (6 bases). Germline loops: CDR1 MNHEY, CDR2 SVGAGI. The CDR3 loop spans 13 amino acids. With 6 bases removed from V and 4 bases from J, the gap between germline ends came to 12 bases. The CDR3 region is CASSLMGAYGYTF. The CDR3 bases are TGTGCCAGCAGCCTCATGGGGGCCTATGGCTACACCTTC.

The chain combines TRBV2 with TRBJ1-2; the D gene is possibly TRBD1 (6 bases). The CDR3 extends over 13 amino acids. Germline assignment: CDR1 SNHLY and CDR2 FYNNEI. V gave up 6 bases and J gave up 4 bases, with 12 bases separating them. CDR3 protein: CASRGAGLYGYTF. The CDR3 region has the DNA TGTGCCAGCAGGGGGGCAGGTCTCTATGGCTACACCTTC.

The chain has TRBV4-3 and TRBJ2-1; 7 bases map to TRBD2. Trimming removed 0 bases from V and 8 bases from J; junction bases left unmatched: 7. Germline CDR1 reads LGHNA; CDR2 reads YSLEER. The CDR3 is 15 amino acids. The CDR3 region has the DNA TGCGCCAGCAGCCAAGACGGACTAGAGCTCGATGAGCAGTTCTTC. Translating gives CASSQDGLELDEQFF.

The rearrangement joins TRBV5-5 to TRBJ2-1; D gene uncertain. The V gene's germline CDR1 is SGHKS and CDR2 YYEKEE (reference sequence). V was cut by 0 bases and J by 9 bases, with 16 bases left in between. The CDR3 sequence is 15 residues long. The CDR3 bases are TGTGCCAGCAGCTTGGGGGCCCAAGCGATGGCTGAGCAGTTCTTC. Translating gives CASSLGAQAMAEQFF.